The T cell receptor beta chain described here comes from a study of a mutant IDH1 vaccine in newly diagnosed glioma (dated by TCRdb to the early 2020s). Looking at the study overall: In the chemotherapy-containing groups, vaccination started alongside temozolomide cycles, whereas in patients who had radiotherapy alone it started 4-6 weeks after radiotherapy. Of the 32 patients who were treated, around 60% were male and approximately 38% were female, and the mean age was about 40 years. Before enrollment, most patients had been given radiochemotherapy with temozolomide as standard therapy, while the rest had received either radiotherapy alone or temozolomide alone. The week-35 safety follow-up was designated visit V12, and the week-47 end of study was designated visit V13. Peripheral blood was drawn at six visits: V03 (baseline), V05, V07, V10, V12 and V13. Longitudinal TCRB deep sequencing was performed for about 25 treated patients wherever samples were available for exploratory analyses. Here is what the overall study found, with its caveats: Availability determined which PBMC samples were chosen for TCRB deep sequencing. It was noted by the authors that analyses of patient blood samples could not be reproduced owing to sample limitations. Immune responses induced by the vaccine were seen in over 80% of patients across multiple MHC alleles. Pseudoprogression seemed to be unrelated to changes in the top peripheral T cell clonotypes found by TCRB sequencing.

Reading the germline V gene (reference sequence) gives CDR1 LNHDA and CDR2 SQIVND. The CDR3 has 17 amino acids, counting the end cysteine and phenylalanine. Just the 51-base CDR3 DNA is kept, in frame starting at base 1. As for this clone: Its antigen remains undetermined. Per-base quality was not reported, and no clone a single base away is much larger than it.

The library was produced with the immunoSEQ multiplex PCR assay. The hsTCRB Kit was used according to the manufacturer's protocol to amplify rearranged TCR beta chain sequences. An Illumina MiSeq was used to sequence the TCRB libraries. From the authors' description of their analysis: Demultiplexing, trimming and gene mapping were performed with the kit vendor's proprietary platform. TCRdb limited this immuneACCESS table to in-frame rearrangements with V and J called. A share of clones is missing; checked studies link under half to unresolved V genes, and the rest is unexplained. V and J calls plus clone size are reproduced from that table; the DNA served to infer D and trimming. This sample has about 69,000 clones in its table, and around 90% of those were observed once. The ten biggest clones cover 1.5% to 2% of the sample. Explained via the paper, the time point label denotes: week 35, safety follow-up. Each vaccine dose was 300 ug of a 20-mer mutant IDH1 peptide in Montanide, given subcutaneously with topical imiquimod. Across visits V03 through V10, patients got a total of eight vaccinations, given in weeks 1, 3, 5, 7, 11, 15, 19 and 23. Newly diagnosed WHO grade 3 or 4 IDH1-mutant astrocytomas showing loss of nuclear ATRX were present in the donors. The samples were drawn from NOA16, a multicentre, single-arm, open-label phase I trial in Germany that tested a mutant IDH1 peptide vaccine in humans for the first time. The DNeasy Blood and Tissue Kit was used to extract genomic DNA from EDTA blood for TCRB sequencing.

The sequence joins TRBV19 to TRBJ1-1; TRBD1 agrees with 10 junctional bases. The receptor was isolated from a man aged 25-45 years with glioma. The input for sequencing was PBMCs, taken from a glioma patient whose treatment included an IDH1 peptide vaccine. The DNA is as follows: TGTGCGACTAGCCCCCCGGGACAGGGGTTTGTATTCCCTGAAGCTTTCTTT. It encodes CATSPPGQGFVFPEAFF.